Each of the 15 T cell receptor beta chains below was sequenced from the same sample in a study of technical replicates of blood from several donors. The protocol was immunoSEQ multiplex PCR, while the TCRdb copy is restricted to in-frame clones and leaves out a portion. The repertoire holds more than 65,000 clones, with about 94% as singletons. The specimen sequenced was T cells isolated from PBMCs. Receptors were obtained from a human donor in good health.

This rearrangement joins TRBV2 to TRBJ2-7, with D possibly matching TRBD2 (5 bases). The CDR3 consists of 12 residues. The V end was cut by 6 bases, the J end by 0 bases, with 6 bases between. Germline values: CDR1 SNHLY, CDR2 FYNNEI. The CDR3 loop is CASRGDSYEQYF. DNA for the CDR3: TGTGCCAGCAGGGGAGACTCCTACGAGCAGTACTTC.

The chain couples TRBV9 to TRBJ2-2; 12 positions agree with TRBD2. CDR1 is SGDLS, CDR2 YYNGEE, per germline. With V trimmed by 0 bases and J by 6 bases, 3 bases remained unmatched. This CDR3 region has 16 residues. The CDR3 protein is CASSVASGRAAGELFF. CDR3 sequence (DNA): TGTGCCAGCAGCGTAGCTAGCGGGAGGGCCGCCGGGGAGCTGTTTTTT.

V is TRBV18 and J is TRBJ1-1, with D tentatively TRBD1 (5 bases). Germline loops: CDR1 KGHSH, CDR2 LQKENI. With 6 bases removed from V and 1 base from J, the gap between germline ends came to 15 bases. The CDR3 consists of 15 residues. The CDR3 coding sequence is TGTGCCAGCTCGCAGGAGGAGGGGAGGAACACTGAAGCTTTCTTT. Translating it yields CASSQEEGRNTEAFF.

This rearrangement joins TRBV5-6 to TRBJ1-2; 7 nucleotides agree with TRBD1. The CDR3 is 16 amino acids. J lost 7 bases, V lost 4 bases, and 16 bases had no gene match. Germline V gene data show CDR1 as SGHDT and CDR2 as YYEEEE. CDR3 in amino acids: CASSLRQGEVRGGYTF. CDR3 nucleotide sequence: TGTGCCAGCAGCCTTAGACAGGGAGAAGTACGGGGTGGCTACACCTTC. Variable domain in full (rest from reference TRBV5-6 and TRBJ1-2): DAGVTQSPTHLIKTRGQQVTLRCSPKSGHDTVSWYQQALGQGPQFIFQYYEEEERQRGNFPDRFSGHQFPNYSSELNVNALLLGDSALYLCASSLRQGEVRGGYTFGSGTRLTVV.

The V and J genes are TRBV27 and TRBJ2-5; 8 nucleotides agree with TRBD1. The CDR3 extends over 14 amino acids. Germline CDR1 MNHEY, CDR2 SMNVEV (reference sequence). V lost 6 bases to trimming and J lost 7 bases; unmatched junction nucleotides: 10. The CDR3 protein is CASSLDRVRGTQYF. The CDR3 nucleotides read TGTGCCAGCAGCCTGGACAGGGTGAGAGGGACCCAGTACTTC.

The chain carries TRBV5-1 and TRBJ2-3; D may be TRBD1 (6 bases). Germline values: CDR1 SGHRS, CDR2 YFSETQ. This CDR3 is built from 16 residues. Trimming stripped 4 bases from V and 1 base from J, with 16 bases between. The CDR3 nucleotides are TGCGCCAGCAGCCCCCGAGCAGGGGCCGGCACAGATACGCAGTATTTT. It is translated as CASSPRAGAGTDTQYF.

The chain combines TRBV11-2 with TRBJ1-2; TRBD1 matches at 7 bases. CDR3 length: 13 amino acids. CDR1 is SGHAT, CDR2 FQNNGV, per germline. Trimming cost V 5 bases and J 7 bases; bases outside gene matches: 7. The CDR3 sequence is CASSGTGVGGYTF. As DNA, the CDR3 is TGTGCCAGCAGCGGCACAGGGGTAGGTGGCTACACCTTC.

The CDR3 DNA is TGTGCCAGCATAAGGACAGGGAACGAGCAGTACTTC. It codes for CASIRTGNEQYF. The chain combines TRBV6-1 with TRBJ2-7; TRBD1 matches 8 bases. V lost 7 bases and J lost 5; bases outside the gene matches: 4. Germline V CDR1 and CDR2: MNHNS, SASEGT. This CDR3 is 12 amino acids long.

The count of this clone is one. The J gene is TRBJ2-7, the V gene TRBV6-1; TRBD1 is a possible D gene (6 bases). Germline CDR1 is MNHNS and CDR2 is SASEGT. The CDR3 is 14 residues long. Trimming took 5 bases from V and 0 from J, leaving 11 bases between them. CDR3 loop: CASSHRAYSYEQYF. In DNA form, the CDR3 reads TGTGCCAGCAGTCACAGGGCCTACTCCTACGAGCAGTACTTC.

The chain has TRBV6-4 and TRBJ1-6, with D unclear. Per germline, CDR1 MRHNA and CDR2 SNTAGT. The CDR3 loop spans 16 amino acids. V was clipped by 2 bases and J by 6 bases, with 14 bases between them. The CDR3 region has the DNA TGTGCCAGCAGTGACGGTGACACAAAACCTAATTCACCCCTCCACTTT. This encodes CASSDGDTKPNSPLHF.

The J gene is TRBJ2-5, the V gene TRBV2; 8 nucleotides line up with TRBD1. Germline loops: CDR1 SNHLY, CDR2 FYNNEI. J lost 5 bases, V lost 10 bases, and 12 bases had no gene match. CDR3 size: 14 residues. The CDR3 nucleotides are TGTGCCACTGCGACCGGGACAGGTGGGGAGACCCAGTACTTC. Its protein product is CATATGTGGETQYF. Combining the CDR3 with reference TRBV2 and TRBJ2-5 gives the whole variable domain EPEVTQTPSHQVTQMGQEVILRCVPISNHLYFYWYRQILGQKVEFLVSFYNNEISEKSEIFDDQFSVERPDGSNFTLKIRSTKLEDSAMYFCATATGTGGETQYFGPGTRLLVL.

The chain couples TRBV7-6 to TRBJ1-4; tentative D call: TRBD1 (6 bases). The V end lost 2 bases, the J end lost 3 bases, and 19 bases lay between the germline ends. The germline V gene has CDR1 SGHVS and CDR2 FNYEAQ. The CDR3 extends over 18 amino acids. The CDR3 DNA follows: TGTGCCAGCAGCTTATACCCACCAGTCGGACAGTCTAATGAAAAACTGTTTTTT. Translation gives CASSLYPPVGQSNEKLFF.

The chain is built from TRBV4-1 and TRBJ2-7; 8 bases align to TRBD1. CDR1 and CDR2 (germline): MGHRA, YSYEKL. This CDR3 spans 16 amino acids. Trimming took 0 bases from V and 2 from J; bases not matched to a gene: 6. The CDR3 region is CASSQDSAGGAYEQYF. The CDR3 region has the DNA TGCGCCAGCAGCCAAGATAGCGCAGGGGGCGCCTACGAGCAGTACTTC.

The chain has TRBV5-1 and TRBJ2-2, with 7 bases identical to TRBD2. The ends lost 4 bases at V and 2 bases at J; junction bases unmatched: 8. Germline V lookup: CDR1 SGHRS, CDR2 YFSETQ. This CDR3 spans 16 amino acids. CDR3 DNA: TGCGCCAGCAGCACAGCGGGGAGCTCCAACACCGGGGAGCTGTTTTTT. Residues: CASSTAGSSNTGELFF.

The chain links TRBV10-2 to TRBJ2-7; D might be TRBD1 (7 bases). The CDR3 extends over 18 amino acids. V was cut by 3 bases and J by 1 base, with 22 bases left in between. Germline V CDR1 and CDR2: WSHSY, SAAADI. CDR3 residues: CASSETTIGGGRSYEQYF. In nucleotides, the CDR3 is TGCGCCAGCAGTGAAACAACAATCGGAGGGGGCCGATCCTACGAGCAGTACTTC.